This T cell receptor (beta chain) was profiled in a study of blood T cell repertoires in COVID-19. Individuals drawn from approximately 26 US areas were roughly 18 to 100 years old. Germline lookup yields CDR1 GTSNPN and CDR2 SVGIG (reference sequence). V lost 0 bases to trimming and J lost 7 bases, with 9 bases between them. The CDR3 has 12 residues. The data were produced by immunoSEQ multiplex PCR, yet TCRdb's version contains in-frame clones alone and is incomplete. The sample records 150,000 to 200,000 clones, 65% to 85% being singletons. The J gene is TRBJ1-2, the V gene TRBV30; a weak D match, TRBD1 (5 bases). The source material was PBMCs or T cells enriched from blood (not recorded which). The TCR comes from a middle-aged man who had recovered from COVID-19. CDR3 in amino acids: CAWSVGGGGYTF. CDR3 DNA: TGTGCCTGGAGTGTAGGCGGGGGTGGCTACACCTTC.